A single sample is the source of the 30 T cell receptor beta chains below, sequenced in a study of PD-L1 blockade in urothelial cancer. Time point indicated: peripheral blood 6 weeks after treatment start. The table came from immunoSEQ multiplex PCR; TCRdb's copy has only in-frame clones and leaves some out. The sample contains more than 45,000 clones, around 88% of which appear only once. The sample was PBMCs, taken around atezolizumab (anti-PD-L1) treatment. Receptors were obtained from a man aged 55-75 years with urothelial cancer.

V is TRBV11-2 and J is TRBJ1-4, with D perhaps TRBD1 (5 bases). The germline V gene has CDR1 SGHAT and CDR2 FQNNGV. The V gene lost 2 bases and the J gene lost 5 bases, with 12 bases spanning the gap. The CDR3 loop spans 15 amino acids. The CDR3 protein is CASSLLGQRNEKLFF. CDR3 nucleotides: TGTGCCAGCAGCTTATTGGGGCAGAGGAATGAAAAACTGTTTTTT. The full variable domain, its missing parts supplied by reference TRBV11-2 and TRBJ1-4, is EAGVAQSPRYKIIEKRQSVAFWCNPISGHATLYWYQQILGQGPKLLIQFQNNGVVDDSQLPKDRFSAERLKGVDSTLKIQPAKLEDSAVYLCASSLLGQRNEKLFFGSGTQLSVL.

The gene calls are TRBV5-1 and TRBJ2-5; 14 nucleotides match TRBD2. Trimming cost V 1 base and J 2 bases; bases outside gene matches: 7. CDR3 size: 18 residues. CDR1 and CDR2 from the germline V gene are SGHRS and YFSETQ. CDR3: CASSLNIGLAGGQETQYF. DNA for the CDR3: TGCGCCAGCAGCTTGAATATCGGACTAGCGGGGGGACAAGAGACCCAGTACTTC.

The chain employs TRBV9 and TRBJ1-3, with D possibly matching TRBD1 (5 bases). This CDR3 has 14 residues. Trimming took 0 bases from V and 8 from J, leaving 12 bases between them. Germline CDR1 is SGDLS and CDR2 is YYNGEE. CDR3 nucleotide sequence: TGTGCCAGCAGCGTAGATACAGGCCCGGACACCATATATTTT. Its protein is CASSVDTGPDTIYF. Drawing the rest from reference TRBV9 and TRBJ1-3, the complete variable domain is DSGVTQTPKHLITATGQRVTLRCSPRSGDLSVYWYQQSLDQGLQFLIQYYNGEERAKGNILERFSAQQFPDLHSELNLSSLELGDSALYFCASSVDTGPDTIYFGEGSWLTVV.

V gene TRBV5-1 combines with J gene TRBJ1-3; 9 nucleotides agree with TRBD1. Losses at the gene ends were 3 bases for V and 1 base for J; bases not matched to a gene: 8. CDR3 length: 17 amino acids. From germline, CDR1 is SGHRS and CDR2 YFSETQ. This chain's CDR3 is CASSSFGTGTSGNTIYF. The CDR3 bases are TGCGCCAGCAGCTCGTTTGGGACAGGGACTTCTGGAAACACCATATATTTT. Variable domain in full (rest from reference TRBV5-1 and TRBJ1-3): KAGVTQTPRYLIKTRGQQVTLSCSPISGHRSVSWYQQTPGQGLQFLFEYFSETQRNKGNFPGRFSGRQFSNSRSEMNVSTLELGDSALYLCASSSFGTGTSGNTIYFGEGSWLTVV.

The chain recombines TRBV30 with TRBJ2-5, with no clear D. The germline V gene encodes CDR1 GTSNPN and CDR2 SVGIG (reference sequence). The CDR3 loop spans 11 amino acids. Deletions cut 0 bases from V and 5 bases from J, with 4 bases between. This chain's CDR3 is CAWSVQETQYF. The DNA for the CDR3 is TGTGCCTGGAGTGTACAGGAGACCCAGTACTTC.

The chain joins TRBV7-9 to TRBJ2-1, with 8 positions matching TRBD1. V lost 6 bases to trimming and J lost 8 bases; unmatched junction nucleotides: 3. The CDR3 consists of 12 residues. Germline V gene sequence: CDR1 SEHNR, CDR2 FQNEAQ (reference sequence). The CDR3 protein is CASRTDRDEQFF. CDR3 bases: TGTGCCAGCAGGACGGACAGGGATGAGCAGTTCTTC.

This clone was counted a few times. The chain links TRBV5-6 to TRBJ1-2; D uncertain. The V gene lost 3 bases and the J gene lost 4 bases, with 13 bases spanning the gap. Germline loops: CDR1 SGHDT, CDR2 YYEEEE. There are 14 residues in the CDR3. The CDR3 bases are TGTGCCAGCAGCTGGTCGAGGCGGTTCTATGGCTACACCTTC. Translated, it gives CASSWSRRFYGYTF.

This clone has just one count. The rearrangement links TRBV19 to TRBJ1-2; perhaps TRBD1 as D (6 bases). The germline V gene encodes CDR1 LNHDA and CDR2 SQIVND (reference sequence). Trimming left V 8 bases short and J 8 bases short, with 18 bases between. This CDR3 spans 13 amino acids. The DNA for the CDR3 is TGTGCCAGTGAATCGCAGGGGCGCAGAGGCTACACCTTC. Protein: CASESQGRRGYTF.

V is TRBV19 and J is TRBJ1-1, with 12 nucleotides matching TRBD1. The CDR3 is 15 residues long. V gave up 0 bases and J gave up 6 bases; unmatched junction bases: 2. The germline V gene has CDR1 LNHDA and CDR2 SQIVND (reference sequence). This CDR3 is CASSIEGQGAPEAFF. CDR3 DNA: TGTGCCAGTAGTATAGAGGGACAGGGGGCTCCTGAAGCTTTCTTT.

The chain couples TRBV6-1 to TRBJ2-5; TRBD1 matches 8 bases. CDR1 and CDR2 (germline): MNHNS, SASEGT. After removal of 7 bases from V and 2 bases from J, the junction contained 6 bases not matched to a gene. CDR3 length: 14 amino acids. CDR3 sequence reads: CASIRTGKQETQYF. Here the CDR3 DNA reads TGTGCCAGCATAAGGACAGGGAAACAAGAGACCCAGTACTTC.

CDR3 in DNA: TGTGCCAGCAGCTTAGATGGACAGCGGGGGGAGACCCAGTACTTC. Translated: CASSLDGQRGETQYF. The chain carries TRBV7-2 and TRBJ2-5; 8 bases line up with TRBD2. From germline, CDR1 is SGHTA and CDR2 FQGNSA. This CDR3 spans 15 amino acids. The junction had 6 bases not matched to a gene; V was cut back by 1 base and J by 5 bases.

The CDR3 loop is CASSPGSGELFF. The CDR3 coding sequence is TGTGCCAGTAGTCCGGGATCCGGGGAGCTGTTTTTT. The rearrangement uses TRBV19 and TRBJ2-2, with D perhaps matching TRBD2 (5 bases). CDR1 LNHDA and CDR2 SQIVND come from the germline V gene (reference sequence). This CDR3 region has 12 residues. Between the trimmed V and J ends, which lost 5 bases and 6 bases, there was a span of 7 bases. Full variable domain (missing parts from reference TRBV19 and TRBJ2-2): DGGITQSPKYLFRKEGQNVTLSCEQNLNHDAMYWYRQDPGQGLRLIYYSQIVNDFQKGDIAEGYSVSREKKESFPLTVTSAQKNPTAFYLCASSPGSGELFFGEGSRLTVL.

J is TRBJ2-1 and V is TRBV7-2, with D possibly being TRBD2 (5 bases). Trimming cost V 0 bases and J 7 bases, with 13 bases left between them. Germline CDR1 reads SGHTA; CDR2 reads FQGNSA. This CDR3 contains 15 residues. This CDR3 reads CASSLALAFRNEQFF. The CDR3 nucleotides are TGTGCCAGCAGCTTAGCGCTAGCTTTTCGTAATGAGCAGTTCTTC.

The chain employs TRBV28 and TRBJ2-1, with 9 bases identical to TRBD2. CDR1 and CDR2 (germline): MDHEN, SYDVKM. The ends lost 6 bases at V and 15 bases at J; junction bases unmatched: 9. This CDR3 contains 12 residues. CDR3 residues: CASSRLLAGWFF. CDR3 coding DNA: TGTGCCAGCAGCCGGCTTCTAGCGGGGTGGTTCTTC.

The chain uses TRBV15 and TRBJ1-2; 7 positions match TRBD1. V gave up 3 bases and J gave up 4 bases; unmatched junction bases: 5. The germline V gene has CDR1 LNHNV and CDR2 YYDKDF (reference sequence). This CDR3 region has 14 residues. The CDR3 region is CATSRDRLSYGYTF. CDR3 sequence (DNA): TGTGCCACCAGCAGGGACAGGTTGAGCTATGGCTACACCTTC.

The chain is built from TRBV2 and TRBJ1-2; D remains unclear. Trimming removed 4 bases at V and 1 base at J, with 22 bases between. This CDR3 has 18 amino acids. Per the germline V gene, CDR1 is SNHLY and CDR2 is FYNNEI. CDR3 DNA sequence: TGTGCCAGCAGTGTAATTTTTCGTGGGGAGACTGATAACTATGGCTACACCTTC. It codes for CASSVIFRGETDNYGYTF.

This clone was counted a single time. The gene calls are TRBV23-1 and TRBJ1-5, with D hard to call. TRBV23-1 is an ORF; its function is uncertain. The CDR3 extends over 15 amino acids. With 4 bases removed from V and 4 bases from J, the gap between germline ends came to 14 bases. CDR3 loop: CASSRVSRGNQPQHF. Written as DNA, the CDR3 is TGCGCCAGCAGTCGAGTGTCCCGCGGGAATCAGCCCCAGCATTTT.

This clone was observed a single time. V and J are TRBV30 and TRBJ1-4; D ambiguous. The germline gives CDR1 GTSNPN, CDR2 SVGIG (reference sequence). The CDR3 runs to 14 residues. Between the trimmed V and J ends, which lost 5 bases and 0 bases, there was a span of 10 bases. The CDR3 reads CAWGTAATNEKLFF. CDR3 DNA sequence: TGTGCCTGGGGTACCGCAGCAACTAATGAAAAACTGTTTTTT.

This rearrangement joins TRBV11-1 to TRBJ1-1; D gene unclear. V lost 6 bases to trimming and J lost 2 bases, with 7 bases between them. Looked up from germline, CDR1 is SGHAT and CDR2 is FQDESV (reference sequence). The CDR3 consists of 12 residues. The CDR3 loop reads CASRAINTEAFF. In DNA form, the CDR3 reads TGTGCCAGCAGAGCTATCAACACTGAAGCTTTCTTT. The whole variable domain, filled in from reference TRBV11-1 and TRBJ1-1, reads EAEVAQSPRYKITEKSQAVAFWCDPISGHATLYWYRQILGQGPELLVQFQDESVVDDSQLPKDRFSAERLKGVDSTLKIQPAELGDSAMYLCASRAINTEAFFGQGTRLTVV.

This chain joins TRBV14 and TRBJ2-3; 7 bases match TRBD2. Germline V gene lookup returns CDR1 SGHDN and CDR2 FVKESK. The CDR3 consists of 16 residues. J gave up 3 bases and V 4 bases, and 10 bases lay outside the gene matches. The chain's CDR3 is CASSPRVWGGTDTQYF. The CDR3 DNA is TGTGCCAGCAGCCCCCGTGTGTGGGGGGGGACAGATACGCAGTATTTT.

This chain joins TRBV2 and TRBJ2-1, with TRBD1 matching 11 bases. This CDR3 comprises 15 residues. The V gene end was trimmed by 8 bases and the J gene end by 0 bases; junction bases not matched to a gene: 3. Per germline, CDR1 SNHLY and CDR2 FYNNEI. The CDR3 loop is CASRDRGFSYNEQFF. In nucleotides, the CDR3 is TGTGCCAGCCGGGACAGGGGGTTCTCCTACAATGAGCAGTTCTTC.

V and J are TRBV7-2 and TRBJ2-1, with D possibly being TRBD2 (5 bases). The CDR3 is 15 residues long. Germline values: CDR1 SGHTA, CDR2 FQGNSA. V was clipped by 5 bases and J by 2 bases, with 13 bases between them. In DNA, the CDR3 is TGTGCCAGCAGCGCGACGGGGAGTACCTACAATGAGCAGTTCTTC. Protein product: CASSATGSTYNEQFF.

The chain carries TRBV7-9 and TRBJ2-2; a weak D match, TRBD2 (6 bases). Germline CDR1 is SEHNR and CDR2 is FQNEAQ (reference sequence). The CDR3 runs to 16 residues. V lost 5 bases to trimming and J lost 4 bases, with 17 bases between them. CDR3 residues: CASSPPGLGPTGELFF. CDR3 DNA sequence: TGTGCCAGCAGCCCCCCGGGACTTGGCCCCACCGGGGAGCTGTTTTTT.

The chain combines TRBV9 with TRBJ2-2; TRBD2 agrees at 7 bases. V was pared by 6 bases and J by 1 base, with 3 bases of the junction left unmatched. The CDR3 totals 14 residues. The germline V gene has CDR1 SGDLS and CDR2 YYNGEE. CDR3 DNA: TGTGCCAGCACCCGGGGGGTGAACACCGGGGAGCTGTTTTTT. Its protein product is CASTRGVNTGELFF.

This chain links TRBV9 with TRBJ2-5; 14 bases align to TRBD2. The CDR3 runs to 15 residues. V shed 3 bases, J shed 5 bases, and the junction held 3 bases outside the gene matches. Per the germline V gene, CDR1 is SGDLS and CDR2 is YYNGEE. In DNA form, the CDR3 reads TGTGCCAGCAGCGGGACTAGCGGGGGGTGGGAGACCCAGTACTTC. Translation gives CASSGTSGGWETQYF. Together with reference TRBV9 and TRBJ2-5, the CDR3 gives the full variable domain: DSGVTQTPKHLITATGQRVTLRCSPRSGDLSVYWYQQSLDQGLQFLIQYYNGEERAKGNILERFSAQQFPDLHSELNLSSLELGDSALYFCASSGTSGGWETQYFGPGTRLLVL.

The chain employs TRBV5-4 and TRBJ2-7, with unresolved D. The V end lost 1 base, the J end lost 4 bases, and 9 bases lay between the germline ends. In germline, CDR1 is SGHNT, CDR2 YYREEE (reference sequence). There are 13 residues in the CDR3. Written as DNA, the CDR3 is TGTGCCAGCAGCTTGAACAGTCGGTACGAGCAGTACTTC. The encoded protein is CASSLNSRYEQYF.

The J gene is TRBJ1-2, the V gene TRBV5-1, with 7 bases aligning to TRBD1. The trim removed 0 bases at V and 8 bases at J, leaving 10 bases unmatched. The CDR3 has 15 amino acids. Per the germline V gene, CDR1 is SGHRS and CDR2 is YFSETQ. CDR3 in DNA: TGCGCCAGCAGCTTGGAGGGCAGGGGGGTGGACGGCTACACCTTC. It codes for CASSLEGRGVDGYTF.

The chain recombines TRBV6-5 with TRBJ2-7; a possible D gene is TRBD1 (6 bases). Trimming left V 6 bases short and J 6 bases short, with 12 bases between. Germline V gene lookup returns CDR1 MNHEY and CDR2 SVGAGI. The CDR3 has 12 amino acids. The CDR3 DNA is TGTGCCAGCAGGCTACTAGGGGGCGAGCAGTACTTC. Its translation is CASRLLGGEQYF.

The chain joins TRBV5-5 to TRBJ1-5; D possibly corresponds to TRBD1 (5 bases). In germline, CDR1 is SGHKS, CDR2 YYEKEE (reference sequence). This CDR3 has 14 residues. The ends were cut back, 4 bases at V and 0 bases at J, with 8 bases in the middle. CDR3 region: CASSPGLSNQPQHF. In DNA, the CDR3 is TGTGCCAGCAGCCCGGGACTTAGCAATCAGCCCCAGCATTTT.

This clone was seen more than once but under ten times. The CDR3: CASRSGGDTQYF. CDR3 nucleotide sequence: TGTGCCAGCAGGAGCGGAGGGGATACGCAGTATTTT. The J gene is TRBJ2-3, the V gene TRBV7-3, with a weak D call TRBD2 (6 bases). V gave up 6 bases and J gave up 6 bases, with 10 bases separating them. Germline values: CDR1 SGHTA, CDR2 FQGTGA. The CDR3 runs to 12 residues.